The source of this T cell receptor beta chain is a study of tumor-infiltrating lymphocytes in primary liver carcinoma. About the research overall: Samples returned roughly 3.5 to 7.13 million productive TCRbeta reads, a yield that was similar across tissue types.

Whole-study results and caveats: The study found tumor-adjacent and tumor-blood pairs overlapped less than tumor region pairs. Compared with blood, tumor repertoires held significantly more in their top 250 clones.

Both blood RNA, taken from unsorted whole blood, and germline DNA were extracted. Every patient had chronic HBV infection and was treatment-naive. A constant-region primer served to make TCR beta cDNA from about 500 ng total RNA. What produced the TCR beta libraries was three nested multiplex PCR rounds using slightly modified ARM-PCR. MiXCR was run by TCRdb on the multiplex PCR reads, yielding one entry per CDR3 protein. The sample includes around 330,000 distinct CDR3 sequences, 50% to 70% of them seen just once. Regarding this clonotype: Its antigen is undetermined.

Sample: peripheral blood. This TCR derives from a middle-aged man with primary liver carcinoma and hepatitis B virus infection.

The CDR3 is CASSPPGTMREQYF. The DNA for the CDR3 is TGTGCCAGCAGTCCCCCGGGGACAATGCGCGAGCAGTACTTC. This chain joins TRBV28 and TRBJ2-7; possibly TRBD1 for D (6 bases). The V gene lost 5 bases and the J gene lost 6 bases, with 17 bases spanning the gap. The CDR3 totals 14 residues. CDR1 and CDR2 (germline): MDHEN, SYDVKM.